The rows below give T cell receptor beta chains drawn from one sample of a study of T cell responses to AZD1222 COVID-19 vaccine. The assay was immunoSEQ multiplex PCR, and TCRdb's table has in-frame clones only and misses some. This table holds some 130,000 clones, about 90% found once. The sequenced sample was peripheral blood, obtained 28 days after the second AZD1222 dose. All receptors come from an adult who received the AZD1222 COVID-19 vaccine. Each CDR3 is given with its conserved first and last residue. The order of the fields is D gene, J gene, V gene, clone size, CDR3 DNA, CDR3 protein. A D gene is named only where the DNA matches it firmly. Only part of the rows carry a size: once, few, many, or a class if the clone is expanded.

TRBD1,TRBJ1-2,TRBV5-4,NA,TGTGCCAGCAGCTCAGACAGGGGGGACTATGGCTACACCTTC,CASSSDRGDYGYTF
TRBD1,TRBJ1-5,TRBV19,NA,TGTGCCAGTAGTATGGCGGCACAGGGGGCGAATTTGCTCCAGCATTTT,CASSMAAQGANLLQHF
NA,TRBJ1-1,TRBV12-3/TRBV12-4,NA,TGTGCCAGCAGGCAGACACTGAACACTGAAGCTTTCTTT,CASRQTLNTEAFF
TRBD1,TRBJ1-1,TRBV6-5,NA,TGTGCCAGCAGTTCCCGACAGGGTACTGAAGCTTTCTTT,CASSSRQGTEAFF
NA,TRBJ1-2,TRBV7-2,NA,TGTGCCAGCAGCTTAGTGGTCAGAGACTATGGCTACACCTTC,CASSLVVRDYGYTF
TRBD1,TRBJ1-2,TRBV20-1,NA,TGCAGTGCTAGTCCGGGACAGGGGAACTATGGCTACACCTTC,CSASPGQGNYGYTF
TRBD1,TRBJ1-3,TRBV29-1,NA,TGCAGCGCAGGGGGCCTGGGAAACACCATATATTTT,CSAGGLGNTIYF
TRBD1,TRBJ2-6,TRBV5-1,NA,TGCGCCAGCAGCTTGGTAACAGGGGCTGGGGCCAACGTCCTGACTTTC,CASSLVTGAGANVLTF
NA,TRBJ2-5,TRBV11-3,NA,TGTGCCAGCAGCGCAGGGAGGGAGACCCAGTACTTC,CASSAGRETQYF
NA,TRBJ1-2,TRBV19,few,TGTGCCAGTAACCCGGACAGCGCCTATGGCTACACCTTC,CASNPDSAYGYTF
NA,TRBJ1-2,TRBV6-5,NA,TGTGCCAGCAGTTACTCGGGGGGGGCCGGCGATGGCTACACCTTC,CASSYSGGAGDGYTF
NA,TRBJ2-7,TRBV6-5,NA,TGTGCCAGCAGTCGCGACACTTATACCTACGAGCAGTACTTC,CASSRDTYTYEQYF
TRBD1,TRBJ1-2,TRBV19,NA,TGTGCCAGTAGTCTTCATGGACAGGGGACCCGATTTAACTATGGCTACACCTTC,CASSLHGQGTRFNYGYTF
NA,TRBJ2-1,TRBV9,NA,TGTGCCAGCAGCGTTAACTACGGGACATCTCAACGTGAGCAGTTCTTC,CASSVNYGTSQREQFF
NA,TRBJ2-7,TRBV15,NA,TGTGCCACCAGCAGCCCCGGGAGAAGGGAATACGAGCAGTACTTC,CATSSPGRREYEQYF
TRBD2,TRBJ2-3,TRBV29-1,NA,TGCAGCGTTGCTGAGGGACTAGCTGTCGATACGCAGTATTTT,CSVAEGLAVDTQYF
TRBD1,TRBJ2-7,TRBV5-4,NA,TGTGCCAGCAGCTTGGACAGGGGGAACTACGAGCAGTACTTC,CASSLDRGNYEQYF
NA,TRBJ2-7,TRBV5-1,NA,TGCGCCAGCAGCCGACAGACTAGCTCCTACGAGCAGTACTTC,CASSRQTSSYEQYF
NA,TRBJ1-1,TRBV5-1,NA,TGCGCCAGCAGCTTATCGCCGGCGAACACTGAAGCTTTCTTT,CASSLSPANTEAFF
NA,TRBJ1-5,TRBV2,once,TGTGCCAGCAGTGAAGGGGGGACATCTAATCAGCCCCAGCATTTT,CASSEGGTSNQPQHF
NA,TRBJ2-4,TRBV7-2,few,TGTGCCAGCAGCTTAATGGACGGCATTCAGTACTTC,CASSLMDGIQYF
NA,TRBJ2-4,TRBV2,NA,TGTGCCAGCAGAGAAAGGGGGAGGGACGGAGCCAAAAACATTCAGTACTTC,CASRERGRDGAKNIQYF
TRBD1,TRBJ1-3,TRBV6-2/TRBV6-3,NA,TGTGCCAGCAGTACCGGACAGGGAACTGGAAACACCATATATTTT,CASSTGQGTGNTIYF
NA,TRBJ1-2,TRBV6-5,NA,TGTGCCAGCGGATCTAACTATGGCTACACCTTC,CASGSNYGYTF
NA,TRBJ1-5,TRBV6-2/TRBV6-3,NA,TGTGCCAGCAGCTCCCCCCAGGCAAGTCGCAATCAGCCCCAGCATTTT,CASSSPQASRNQPQHF
NA,TRBJ2-7,TRBV7-9,many,TGTGCCAGCAGCTTAGCTGGTACTTCCTACGAGCAGTACTTC,CASSLAGTSYEQYF
TRBD1,TRBJ1-1,TRBV20-1,NA,TGCAGTGCCGCACGGACAGGCAAAGCTTTCTTT,CSAARTGKAFF
TRBD1,TRBJ1-3,TRBV15,NA,TGTGCCACCAGCTCCCGACAGGGATCAGGAAACACCATATATTTT,CATSSRQGSGNTIYF
TRBD1,TRBJ1-2,TRBV5-1,NA,TGCGCCAGCAGCTTAGCGACAGGGGCGAGCTATGGCTACACCTTC,CASSLATGASYGYTF
TRBD2,TRBJ2-7,TRBV5-5,NA,TGTGCCAGCAGCTCCGCCAGCGGGGTGGCCTACGAGCAGTACTTC,CASSSASGVAYEQYF
TRBD1,TRBJ2-3,TRBV27,NA,TGTGCCAGCAGGACAGGGGGGACTTCTAGCACAGATACGCAGTATTTT,CASRTGGTSSTDTQYF
NA,TRBJ1-6,TRBV3-1/TRBV3-2,NA,TGTGCCAGCAGCCAAGGCCAATCACCCCTCCACTTT,CASSQGQSPLHF
TRBD1,TRBJ1-6,TRBV11-2,NA,TGTGCCAGCAGCTTTCGACAGGGGGCCTATTCACCCCTCCACTTT,CASSFRQGAYSPLHF
NA,TRBJ1-3,TRBV11-3,few,TGTGCCAGCAGCTTATCGCCCGGAAACACCATATATTTT,CASSLSPGNTIYF
NA,TRBJ1-2,TRBV9,NA,TGTGCCAGCGGCGTCGGGGGATCGAGGGCTCGAGGCTACACCTTC,CASGVGGSRARGYTF
TRBD1,TRBJ2-5,TRBV7-2,NA,TGTGCCAGCAGCAGGGACAGGGAAGAGACCCAGTACTTC,CASSRDREETQYF
NA,TRBJ1-6,TRBV19,NA,TGTGCCAGTCTCGGGAGCTCCTATAATTCACCCCTCCACTTT,CASLGSSYNSPLHF
TRBD2,TRBJ2-3,TRBV27,NA,TGTGCCAGCAGACGCCTCGGGGAGGGGGATACGCAGTATTTT,CASRRLGEGDTQYF
TRBD1,TRBJ1-3,TRBV18,NA,TGTGCCAGCTCACCAACAGGGGGCGTTGGAAACACCATATATTTT,CASSPTGGVGNTIYF
NA,TRBJ2-5,TRBV3-1/TRBV3-2,NA,TGTGCCAGCAGCCCCCTCGGGGGAACCCAGTACTTC,CASSPLGGTQYF
NA,TRBJ1-4,TRBV4-1,once,TGCGCCAGCAGAAGGACCGACCTAGGGGGTGAAAAACTGTTTTTT,CASRRTDLGGEKLFF
NA,TRBJ1-2,TRBV6-5,NA,TGTGCCAGCATGTCGCTGAGCTCCTATGGCTACACCTTC,CASMSLSSYGYTF
TRBD1,TRBJ1-2,TRBV5-1,NA,TGCGCCAGCAGGCCGGACAGGGACGGGTGGAATGGCTACACCTTC,CASRPDRDGWNGYTF
NA,TRBJ1-3,TRBV12-3/TRBV12-4,NA,TGTGCCAGCAGTCAGGGTTGGAACACCATATATTTT,CASSQGWNTIYF
TRBD2,TRBJ2-5,TRBV7-9,NA,TGTGCCAGCAGCCATAGCGGGGGGGCCGAGACCCAGTACTTC,CASSHSGGAETQYF
NA,TRBJ2-1,TRBV30,NA,TGTGCCTGGAGTGGGACTCCCTCCTACAATGAGCAGTTCTTC,CAWSGTPSYNEQFF